This TCR beta chain was sequenced in a study of ipilimumab plus nivolumab after autologous stem cell transplantation. About the study: Typical patient got roughly 5 ipilimumab doses and fewer than 10 nivolumab doses (median).

Overall study findings and caveats: Per the authors, repertoire, Treg and microbiota data justify further study.

Assay: immunoSEQ multiplex PCR; the TCRdb copy retains only in-frame clones and omits some. This sample yields hundreds of clones, of which about 75% are seen a single time; 35% to 45% belongs to the top ten. With regard to this clone: Its antigen is currently unknown.

Ipilimumab, 1 mg/kg, started 14 to 28 days after autologous transplant. Through week 26, nivolumab 3 mg/kg IV was given weeks 1, 4, 7, 10, then biweekly. The receptor was isolated from a male donor with multiple myeloma. The source material was PBMCs, sampled in a trial of ipilimumab plus nivolumab as post-transplant consolidation.

The CDR3 here is CATRGLAGGPFLLDTQYF. As DNA, the CDR3 is TGTGCCACCCGGGGACTAGCGGGAGGGCCTTTCTTACTAGATACGCAGTATTTT. The J gene is TRBJ2-3, the V gene TRBV27; 16 nucleotides match TRBD2. The CDR3 consists of 18 residues. Unmatched junction bases numbered 15, after V lost 10 bases and J lost 5 bases. CDR1 is MNHEY and CDR2 is SMNVEV in the germline V gene (reference sequence).